Each of the 14 T cell receptor beta chains below was sequenced from the same sample in a study of shared clonotypes between healthy human individuals. Assay: immunoSEQ multiplex PCR; the TCRdb copy retains only in-frame clones and omits some. The sample lists about 2.1 million clones; roughly 93% were seen once. Positively selected for CCR7, the CD45RO-negative cells used as naive CD8 cells excluded terminally differentiated effector memory CD45RA+ cells. Sequenced input: naive CD8+ T cells from PBMCs. Receptors originate from a man aged 18 to 35 in good health. Some clones in this sample may be carry-over from other donors' samples.

The rearrangement joins TRBV15 to TRBJ2-3; 8 bases are a match to TRBD2. This CDR3 has 16 residues. Per the germline V gene, CDR1 is LNHNV and CDR2 is YYDKDF (reference sequence). Trimming removed 4 bases from V and 6 bases from J; junction bases left unmatched: 12. In nucleotides, the CDR3 is TGTGCCACCAGCACAGATATAGCGGGACCAGCGGATACGCAGTATTTT. It specifies CATSTDIAGPADTQYF.

The gene calls are TRBV27 and TRBJ2-7; 12 positions agree with TRBD2. With 0 bases clipped from V and 0 bases from J, the junction kept 15 bases outside the gene matches. The germline gives CDR1 MNHEY, CDR2 SMNVEV (reference sequence). The CDR3 is 21 amino acids. CDR3 bases: TGTGCCAGCAGTTTATCGTTGGGGAGTGGGACTAGCGGGTCTCACTCCTACGAGCAGTACTTC. Protein product: CASSLSLGSGTSGSHSYEQYF.

The chain joins TRBV28 to TRBJ2-1, with 8 bases identical to TRBD2. Germline V CDR1 and CDR2: MDHEN, SYDVKM. Trimming cost V 2 bases and J 4 bases; bases outside gene matches: 7. The CDR3 contains 16 residues. In DNA, the CDR3 is TGTGCCAGCAGTTTAAGCCCTAGCGGGTCATACAATGAGCAGTTCTTC. As protein: CASSLSPSGSYNEQFF.

The chain links TRBV7-8 to TRBJ2-1, with 7 bases aligning to TRBD1. This CDR3 is 15 amino acids long. Germline loops: CDR1 SGHVS, CDR2 FQNEAQ. The V and J ends lost 4 bases and 9 bases, in that order; junction bases with no gene match: 12. The CDR3 DNA sequence: TGTGCCAGCAGCTCTTGGGCCGGGACAGATTTTGAGCAGTTCTTC. Translating gives CASSSWAGTDFEQFF.

CDR3 residues: CASSLRAPRGLNEQFF. DNA for the CDR3: TGTGCCAGCAGTTTACGAGCCCCCCGCGGCCTAAATGAGCAGTTCTTC. This chain links TRBV27 with TRBJ2-1; D is unclear. Germline V gene sequence: CDR1 MNHEY, CDR2 SMNVEV (reference sequence). This CDR3 comprises 16 residues. Trimming left V 2 bases short and J 7 bases short, with 18 bases between.

The chain combines TRBV7-2 with TRBJ2-7; TRBD2 matches 11 bases. CDR1 is SGHTA, CDR2 FQGNSA, per germline. This CDR3 is 15 amino acids long. V shed 1 base and J 6 bases; nucleotides not matched to a gene: 5. This CDR3 reads CASSLVGLADPEQYF. In DNA form, the CDR3 reads TGTGCCAGCAGCTTAGTGGGACTAGCGGATCCCGAGCAGTACTTC.

Here the CDR3 DNA reads TGTGCCAGCAGCCAAGATTACGGGGGGAACACTGAAGCTTTCTTT. Translating it yields CASSQDYGGNTEAFF. The chain couples TRBV4-2 to TRBJ1-1; weak D call: TRBD1 (5 bases). The CDR3 has 15 residues. Germline V gene lookup returns CDR1 LGHNA and CDR2 YNFKEQ. Trimming took 0 bases from V and 1 from J, leaving 9 bases between them.

Turning to this clone: Other DNA variants within this sample encode the same CDR3. This chain links TRBV2 with TRBJ2-3; TRBD2 agrees at 7 bases. The V gene's germline CDR1 is SNHLY and CDR2 FYNNEI. Trimming cost V 1 base and J 0 bases; bases outside gene matches: 4. This CDR3 is built from 16 residues. The CDR3 region has the DNA TGTGCCAGCAGTGAAGGGCTAGCGGAGAGCACAGATACGCAGTATTTT. This translates into CASSEGLAESTDTQYF.

The chain carries TRBV4-3 and TRBJ2-1; TRBD2 agrees at 11 bases. There are 20 residues in the CDR3. V dropped 1 base and J dropped 5; count of bases not matched to a gene: 16. Germline V gene sequence: CDR1 LGHNA, CDR2 YSLEER. DNA for the CDR3: TGCGCCAGCAGCCAAGTTATAGGGCTAGCGGGAGGTAGACGTGACAATGAGCAGTTCTTC. Amino acids: CASSQVIGLAGGRRDNEQFF.

The V call is TRBV28, the J call TRBJ2-7; 12 nucleotides line up with TRBD2. From germline, CDR1 is MDHEN and CDR2 SYDVKM. The CDR3 contains 19 residues. After removal of 1 base from V and 3 bases from J, the junction contained 13 bases not matched to a gene. CDR3 protein: CASSLFVTSGRVGGYEQYF. Written as DNA, the CDR3 is TGTGCCAGCAGTTTATTCGTGACTAGCGGGAGAGTTGGGGGCTACGAGCAGTACTTC.

The chain recombines TRBV4-3 with TRBJ1-2; D is unclear. Germline V lookup: CDR1 LGHNA, CDR2 YSLEER. Trimming removed 4 bases from V and 5 bases from J, with 11 bases in between. The CDR3 runs to 13 residues. This CDR3 is CASSLGVYYGYTF. In nucleotides, the CDR3 is TGCGCCAGCAGCCTAGGCGTCTATTATGGCTACACCTTC.

The chain joins TRBV7-8 to TRBJ2-2, with 7 bases identical to TRBD1. J gave up 5 bases and V 1 base, and 7 bases lay outside the gene matches. CDR1 and CDR2 (germline): SGHVS, FQNEAQ. This CDR3 is built from 16 residues. The CDR3 DNA reads as TGTGCCAGCAGCTTAGAAGGGGGCGAGGGGACCGGGGAGCTGTTTTTT. Protein: CASSLEGGEGTGELFF. The full variable domain, rest sourced from reference TRBV7-8 and TRBJ2-2, is GAGVSQSPRYKVAKRGQDVALRCDPISGHVSLFWYQQALGQGPEFLTYFQNEAQLDKSGLPSDRFFAERPEGSVSTLKIQRTQQEDSAVYLCASSLEGGEGTGELFFGEGSRLTVL.

V usage is TRBV2 and J usage is TRBJ2-1; no clear D. Trimming took 8 bases from V and 2 from J, leaving 16 bases between them. Germline lookup yields CDR1 SNHLY and CDR2 FYNNEI. The CDR3 spans 15 residues. The CDR3 DNA reads TGTGCCAGCCGCCTATCTCCGAGACCCTACAATGAGCAGTTCTTC. This encodes CASRLSPRPYNEQFF.

The DNA for the CDR3 is TGTGCCAGTTCGATGGGCGCGGTCACTGAAGCTTTCTTT. Its protein product is CASSMGAVTEAFF. This chain joins TRBV25-1 and TRBJ1-1; D unresolved. V dropped 9 bases and J dropped 4 bases, with 15 bases sitting between them. The CDR3 is 13 residues long. Per germline, CDR1 MGHDK and CDR2 SYGVNS.